This TCR beta chain came from a study of shared clonotypes between healthy human individuals. Study observations and caveats: Rarefaction gave evidence that sorted-subset sequencing remained incomplete despite large depth.

There are 11 residues in the CDR3. V was pared by 5 bases and J by 3 bases, with 5 bases between. Germline V gene data show CDR1 as SGHTA and CDR2 as FQGNSA. Note on this clone: Its cognate antigen is unknown. Other DNA sequences in this sample translate to the same CDR3.

Profiled with immunoSEQ multiplex PCR; TCRdb holds only in-frame clones, not every one. The sample holds a few million clones, around nine tenths seen once. The clonotype originates from a man aged 18 to 35 in good health. The sequenced material came from naive CD4+ T cells sorted from blood. Subset in this sample: CD45RA+ positively selected. The chain carries TRBV7-2 and TRBJ2-7, with D unclear. CDR3 protein: CASSLYYEQYF. The CDR3 bases are TGTGCCAGCAGCCTTTACTACGAGCAGTACTTC.